This TCR beta chain was found in a study of cytomegalovirus exposure and HLA in healthy donors. The CDR3 is 18 residues long. Trimming cost V 4 bases and J 1 base; bases outside gene matches: 3. Germline V gives CDR1 LNHDA, CDR2 SQIVND (reference sequence). Researchers ran the PCR with 60 Vbeta and 13 Jbeta primers. TCRdb's table, derived via immunoSEQ multiplex PCR, lists solely in-frame clones and lacks some. The repertoire table contains tens of thousands of clones. The clonotype originates from a man in his forties or fifties in good health and CMV-seropositive. What was sequenced was PBMCs. This chain links TRBV19 with TRBJ2-2, with TRBD2 matching 16 bases. The CDR3 DNA follows: TGTGCCAGTAGTACGGGACTAGCGGGGGGGAAGAACACCGGGGAGCTGTTTTTT. This sequence encodes CASSTGLAGGKNTGELFF.